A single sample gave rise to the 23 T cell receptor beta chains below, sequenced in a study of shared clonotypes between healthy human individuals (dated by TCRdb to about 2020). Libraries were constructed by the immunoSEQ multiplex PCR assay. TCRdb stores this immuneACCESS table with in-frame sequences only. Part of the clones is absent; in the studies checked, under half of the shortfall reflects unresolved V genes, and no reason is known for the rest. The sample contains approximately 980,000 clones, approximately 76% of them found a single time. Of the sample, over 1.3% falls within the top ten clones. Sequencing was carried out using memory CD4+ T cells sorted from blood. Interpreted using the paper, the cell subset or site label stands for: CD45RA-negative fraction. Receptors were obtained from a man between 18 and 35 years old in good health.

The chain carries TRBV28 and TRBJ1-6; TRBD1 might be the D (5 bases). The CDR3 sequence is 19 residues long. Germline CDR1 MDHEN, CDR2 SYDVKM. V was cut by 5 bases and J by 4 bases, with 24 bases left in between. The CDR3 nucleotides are TGTGCCAGCAGTCATTCGCCGGGGTTAGGGGCAATTTATAATTCACCCCTCCACTTT. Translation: CASSHSPGLGAIYNSPLHF.

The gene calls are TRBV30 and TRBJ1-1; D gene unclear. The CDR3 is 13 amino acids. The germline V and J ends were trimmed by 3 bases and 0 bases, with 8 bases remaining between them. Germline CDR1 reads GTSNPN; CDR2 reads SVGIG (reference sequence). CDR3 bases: TGTGCCTGGAGCCGGGCCTTGAACACTGAAGCTTTCTTT. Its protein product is CAWSRALNTEAFF.

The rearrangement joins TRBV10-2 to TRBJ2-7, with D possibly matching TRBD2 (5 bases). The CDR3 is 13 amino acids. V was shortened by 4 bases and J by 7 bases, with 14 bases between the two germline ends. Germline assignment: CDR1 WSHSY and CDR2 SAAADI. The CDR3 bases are TGCGCCAGCAGTGGGCAGGCCAGAGGGGAGCAGTACTTC. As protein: CASSGQARGEQYF.

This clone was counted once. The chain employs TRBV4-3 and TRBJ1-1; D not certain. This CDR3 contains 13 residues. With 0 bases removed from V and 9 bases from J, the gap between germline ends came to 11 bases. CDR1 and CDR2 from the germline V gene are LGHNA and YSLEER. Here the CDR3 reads CASSQEWGLQAFF. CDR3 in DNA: TGCGCCAGCAGCCAAGAGTGGGGTTTGCAAGCTTTCTTT.

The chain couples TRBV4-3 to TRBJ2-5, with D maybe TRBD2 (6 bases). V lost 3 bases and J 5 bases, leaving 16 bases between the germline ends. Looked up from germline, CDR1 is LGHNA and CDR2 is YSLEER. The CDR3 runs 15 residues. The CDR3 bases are TGCGCCAGCAGCCATAACTTTGGGGGGTCGGAGACCCAGTACTTC. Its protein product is CASSHNFGGSETQYF.

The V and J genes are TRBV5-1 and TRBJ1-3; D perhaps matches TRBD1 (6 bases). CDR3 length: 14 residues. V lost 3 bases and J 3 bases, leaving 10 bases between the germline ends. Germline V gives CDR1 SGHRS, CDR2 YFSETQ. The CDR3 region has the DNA TGCGCCAGCAGCTCCTCAGGGGTTGGAAACACCATATATTTT. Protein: CASSSSGVGNTIYF.

The CDR3 DNA sequence: TGTGCCAGCAGCTTAGCCCACGGAGGGACTGAAGCTTTCTTT. This encodes CASSLAHGGTEAFF. The chain couples TRBV7-2 to TRBJ1-1; no firm D call. This CDR3 region has 14 residues. Germline V gives CDR1 SGHTA, CDR2 FQGNSA. V was shortened by 0 bases and J by 5 bases, with 10 bases between the two germline ends.

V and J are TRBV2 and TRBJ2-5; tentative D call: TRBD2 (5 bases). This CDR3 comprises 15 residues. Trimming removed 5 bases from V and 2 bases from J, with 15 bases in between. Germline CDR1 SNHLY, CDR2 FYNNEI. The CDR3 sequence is CASSTRGPSQETQYF. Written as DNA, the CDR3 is TGTGCCAGCAGTACCAGAGGGCCCTCTCAAGAGACCCAGTACTTC. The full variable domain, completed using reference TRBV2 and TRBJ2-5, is EPEVTQTPSHQVTQMGQEVILRCVPISNHLYFYWYRQILGQKVEFLVSFYNNEISEKSEIFDDQFSVERPDGSNFTLKIRSTKLEDSAMYFCASSTRGPSQETQYFGPGTRLLVL.

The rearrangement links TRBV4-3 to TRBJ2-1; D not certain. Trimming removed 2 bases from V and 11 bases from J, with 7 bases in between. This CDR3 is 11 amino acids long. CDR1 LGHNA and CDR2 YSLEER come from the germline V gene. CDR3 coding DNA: TGCGCCAGCAGCCAATCTAATCAGCAGTTCTTC. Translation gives CASSQSNQQFF.

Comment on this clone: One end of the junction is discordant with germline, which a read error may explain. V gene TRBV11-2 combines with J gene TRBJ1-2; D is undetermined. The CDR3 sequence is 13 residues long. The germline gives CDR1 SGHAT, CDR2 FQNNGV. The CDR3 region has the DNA TGTGCCAGCAGCCCCATAGGCCCCTCACGGTTCCTCTTC. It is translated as CASSPIGPSRFLF.

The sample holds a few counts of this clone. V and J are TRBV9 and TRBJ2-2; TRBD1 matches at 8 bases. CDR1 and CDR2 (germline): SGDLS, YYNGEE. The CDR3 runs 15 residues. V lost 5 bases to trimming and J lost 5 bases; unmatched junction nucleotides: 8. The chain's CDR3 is CASSGPRQGTGELFF. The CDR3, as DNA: TGTGCCAGCAGTGGTCCTCGACAGGGGACCGGGGAGCTGTTTTTT.

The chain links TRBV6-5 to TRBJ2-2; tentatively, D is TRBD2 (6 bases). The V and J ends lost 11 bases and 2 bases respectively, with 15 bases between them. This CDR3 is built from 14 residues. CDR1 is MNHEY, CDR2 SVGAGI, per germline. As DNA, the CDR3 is TGTGCCTCCATGGGGGGATTCAACACCGGGGAGCTGTTTTTT. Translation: CASMGGFNTGELFF.

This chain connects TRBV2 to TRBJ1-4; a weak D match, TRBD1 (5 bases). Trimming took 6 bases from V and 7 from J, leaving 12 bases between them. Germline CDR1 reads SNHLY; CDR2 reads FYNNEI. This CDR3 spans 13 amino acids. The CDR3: CASRGETAEKLFF. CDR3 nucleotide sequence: TGTGCCAGCAGGGGGGAGACTGCTGAAAAACTGTTTTTT. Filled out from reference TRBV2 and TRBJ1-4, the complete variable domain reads EPEVTQTPSHQVTQMGQEVILRCVPISNHLYFYWYRQILGQKVEFLVSFYNNEISEKSEIFDDQFSVERPDGSNFTLKIRSTKLEDSAMYFCASRGETAEKLFFGSGTQLSVL.

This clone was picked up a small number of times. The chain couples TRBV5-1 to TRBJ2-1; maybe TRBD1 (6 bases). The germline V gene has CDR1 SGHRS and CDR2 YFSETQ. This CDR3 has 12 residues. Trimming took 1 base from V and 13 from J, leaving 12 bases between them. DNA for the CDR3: TGCGCCAGCAGCTTGCAATACAGGGAACAGTTCTTC. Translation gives CASSLQYREQFF.

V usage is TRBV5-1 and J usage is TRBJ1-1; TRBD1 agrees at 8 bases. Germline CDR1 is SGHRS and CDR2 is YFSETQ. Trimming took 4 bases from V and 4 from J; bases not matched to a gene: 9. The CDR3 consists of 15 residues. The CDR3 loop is CASSGQGARGTEAFF. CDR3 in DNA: TGCGCCAGCAGCGGCCAGGGGGCGCGGGGCACTGAAGCTTTCTTT.

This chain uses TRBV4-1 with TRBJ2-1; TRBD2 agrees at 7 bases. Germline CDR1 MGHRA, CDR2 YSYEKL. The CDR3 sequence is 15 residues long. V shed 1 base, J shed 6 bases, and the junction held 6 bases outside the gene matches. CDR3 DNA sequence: TGCGCCAGCAGCCAAGTAGGACTAGGCGGCAATGAGCAGTTCTTC. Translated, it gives CASSQVGLGGNEQFF.

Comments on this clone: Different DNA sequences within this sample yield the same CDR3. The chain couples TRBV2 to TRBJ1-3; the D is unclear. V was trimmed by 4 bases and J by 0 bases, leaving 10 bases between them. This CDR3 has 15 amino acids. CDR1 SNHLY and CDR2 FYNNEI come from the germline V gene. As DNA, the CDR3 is TGTGCCAGCAGTGGACAACGTAGCTCTGGAAACACCATATATTTT. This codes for CASSGQRSSGNTIYF.

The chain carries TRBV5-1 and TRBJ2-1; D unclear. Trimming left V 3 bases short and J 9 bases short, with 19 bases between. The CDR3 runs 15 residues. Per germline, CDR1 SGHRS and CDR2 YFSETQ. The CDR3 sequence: CASSSGPERFSEQFF. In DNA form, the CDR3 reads TGCGCCAGCAGCTCCGGGCCGGAGCGTTTCAGTGAGCAGTTCTTC. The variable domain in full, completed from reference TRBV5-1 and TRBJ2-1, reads KAGVTQTPRYLIKTRGQQVTLSCSPISGHRSVSWYQQTPGQGLQFLFEYFSETQRNKGNFPGRFSGRQFSNSRSEMNVSTLELGDSALYLCASSSGPERFSEQFFGPGTRLTVL.

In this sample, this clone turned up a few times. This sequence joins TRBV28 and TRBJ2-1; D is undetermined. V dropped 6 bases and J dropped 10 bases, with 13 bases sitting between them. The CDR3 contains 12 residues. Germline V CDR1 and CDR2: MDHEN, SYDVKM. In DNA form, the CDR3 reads TGTGCCAGCAGACTTCCTGGGCGGGAGCAGTTCTTC. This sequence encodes CASRLPGREQFF.

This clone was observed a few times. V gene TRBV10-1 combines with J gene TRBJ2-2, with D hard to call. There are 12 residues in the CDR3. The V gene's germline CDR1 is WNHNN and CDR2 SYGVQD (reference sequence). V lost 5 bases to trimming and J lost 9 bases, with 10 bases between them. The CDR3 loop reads CASSSSWRELFF. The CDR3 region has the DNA TGCGCCAGCAGTTCCTCTTGGCGGGAGCTGTTTTTT.

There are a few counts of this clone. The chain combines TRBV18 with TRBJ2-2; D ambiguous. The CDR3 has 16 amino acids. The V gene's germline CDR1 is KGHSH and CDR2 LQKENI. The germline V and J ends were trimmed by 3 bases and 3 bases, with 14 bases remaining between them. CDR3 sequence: CASSPPRGPDTGELFF. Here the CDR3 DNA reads TGTGCCAGCTCACCCCCACGAGGTCCGGACACCGGGGAGCTGTTTTTT.

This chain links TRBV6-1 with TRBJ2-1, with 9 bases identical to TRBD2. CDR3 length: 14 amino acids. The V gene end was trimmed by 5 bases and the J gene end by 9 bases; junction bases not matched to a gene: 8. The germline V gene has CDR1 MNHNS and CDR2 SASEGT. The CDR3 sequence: CASSISGSGGEQFF. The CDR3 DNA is TGTGCCAGCAGTATTAGCGGGAGCGGTGGTGAGCAGTTCTTC.

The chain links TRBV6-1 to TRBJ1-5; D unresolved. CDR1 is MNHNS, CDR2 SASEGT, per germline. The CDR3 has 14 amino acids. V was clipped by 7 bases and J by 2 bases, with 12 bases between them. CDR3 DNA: TGTGCCAGCACTCAGAGGGAAGGCAATCAGCCCCAGCATTTT. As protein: CASTQREGNQPQHF.